This is a list of T cell receptor beta chains from one sample in a study of blood T cell repertoires in COVID-19. Libraries were prepared by immunoSEQ multiplex PCR; TCRdb keeps only in-frame clonotypes and omits some of them. This sample carries around 300,000 clones, around 88% of them seen once, and the ten largest clones take 2.1%. The sample taken for sequencing was peripheral blood. Source of these receptors: a woman in her 30s who had recovered from COVID-19. Both conserved end residues are trimmed from each CDR3. D genes are given only for firm matches.

v_call	cdr3_length	d_call	j_call	cdr3_aa
TRBV4-1	14	-	TRBJ2-7	ASSQDRVASSYEQY
TRBV3-1/TRBV3-2	14	TRBD1	TRBJ2-7	ASSRYDRDSPYEQY
TRBV18	13	TRBD1	TRBJ1-1	ASCTTGALGAEAF
TRBV7-9	13	TRBD1	TRBJ1-1	ASSYGQGLNTEAF
TRBV7-2	13	TRBD1	TRBJ2-5	ASSPGTGESETQY
TRBV29-1	13	TRBD2	TRBJ2-2	SVGGLAGAPGELF
TRBV19	14	-	TRBJ2-2	ASSILGAGNTGELF
TRBV7-2	11	-	TRBJ2-5	ASRGSSWETQY
TRBV11-2	12	TRBD1	TRBJ2-7	ASSLSGTGIEQY
TRBV19	13	-	TRBJ2-3	ATTGSVSSTDTQY
TRBV28	13	TRBD1	TRBJ2-2	ASTLWDRESGELF
TRBV6-1	12	-	TRBJ1-3	ASSEKGGGGTIY
TRBV19	12	TRBD2	TRBJ2-5	ASSIPGGLETQY
TRBV3-1/TRBV3-2	14	-	TRBJ1-6	ASSQRVGRVDSPLH
TRBV5-5	13	-	TRBJ1-1	ASSFVEAGGTEAF
TRBV3-1/TRBV3-2	13	-	TRBJ2-4	ASSPTGSVRDIQY
TRBV27	12	-	TRBJ1-6	ASSLIDSNSPLH
TRBV5-1	12	TRBD1	TRBJ1-1	ASSLTGGYTEAF
TRBV18	14	TRBD2	TRBJ2-3	ASSPQLAGASDTQY
TRBV5-1	11	TRBD1	TRBJ2-7	ASSFSQGGEQY
TRBV7-3	12	TRBD1	TRBJ2-1	ASSKTGDHNEQF
TRBV27	14	-	TRBJ1-6	ASRETGDYYNSPLH
TRBV19	13	-	TRBJ2-1	ASSSAGTPLNEQF
TRBV2	13	TRBD1	TRBJ1-2	ASRQGQGINYGYT
TRBV25-1	13	TRBD2	TRBJ2-7	ASSELAGGGYEQY
TRBV4-3	16	TRBD2	TRBJ2-3	ASSQDLGGGSGTDTQY
TRBV6-6	14	-	TRBJ2-2	ASSRHPDSSRGELF
TRBV29-1	11	TRBD1	TRBJ2-2	SATGGVAGELF
TRBV2	11	-	TRBJ1-5	ASSQTGNQPQH
TRBV6-5	13	-	TRBJ2-5	ASSYAQGGTETQY
TRBV2	10	-	TRBJ2-1	ASRRIANEQF
TRBV4-1	13	-	TRBJ1-2	ASSQPGEGRGGYT
TRBV4-1	20	TRBD1	TRBJ1-3	ASSQDGLSGGGLKSSGNTIY
TRBV7-9	12	-	TRBJ2-7	ASSLRSGYYEQY
TRBV7-9	16	-	TRBJ1-6	ASSQATQGWGYNSPLH
TRBV5-6	12	-	TRBJ1-4	ASNLRDWAEKLF
TRBV27	12	-	TRBJ1-1	ASSRTGGYTEAF
TRBV28	12	TRBD1	TRBJ2-7	ASSLGQGLYEQY
TRBV5-4	12	-	TRBJ2-5	ASSETGIQETQY
TRBV19	16	-	TRBJ2-2	ASPSRIRDSRNTGELF
TRBV27	12	-	TRBJ1-5	ASRGDGSNQPQH
TRBV7-9	10	-	TRBJ1-1	ASSFFQDPAF
TRBV27	11	-	TRBJ1-6	ASAGGYNSPLH
TRBV29-1	9	-	TRBJ2-7	SVDISYEQY
TRBV7-2	11	TRBD1	TRBJ1-6	ASSRTGQSPLH
TRBV10-3	13	-	TRBJ2-3	AISEADGGADTQY
TRBV14	13	-	TRBJ2-7	ASSQGAGTSYEQY
TRBV7-3	13	TRBD1	TRBJ2-3	ASSGGDRDADTQY
TRBV5-1	11	TRBD1	TRBJ1-2	ASRRTGMNGYT
TRBV10-3	14	TRBD2	TRBJ2-1	AISGTGTSGSAEQF
TRBV19	13	-	TRBJ2-1	ASSIVRGYFNEQF
TRBV5-4	13	-	TRBJ1-3	ASSLVSRSGNTIY
TRBV6-1	15	-	TRBJ2-1	ASSALPSVRSYNEQF
TRBV4-1	14	TRBD1	TRBJ1-4	ASSRTGSSTNEKLF
TRBV6-5	13	-	TRBJ1-4	ASSPGPATNEKLF
TRBV7-3	12	-	TRBJ2-5	ASSLGAGLETQY
TRBV13	8	-	TRBJ1-1	ASSYNEAF